One sample yielded the 9 T cell receptor beta chains listed below, sequenced in a study of T cell changes during pregnancy in multiple sclerosis. Here immunoSEQ multiplex PCR was the method, and the copy in TCRdb shows in-frame clones only, minus some. The sample carries around 26,000 clones, around nine tenths recorded once. The material was CD4+ T cells from peripheral blood mononuclear cells, obtained in the first trimester of pregnancy. The receptors come from a female donor in good health, enrolled as a control in a pregnancy study.

The rearrangement uses TRBV11-2 and TRBJ1-1; 8 bases agree with TRBD1. The CDR3 is 16 amino acids. Germline CDR1 SGHAT, CDR2 FQNNGV. Losses at the gene ends were 5 bases for V and 0 bases for J; bases not matched to a gene: 8. For the CDR3, the DNA is TGTGCCAGCAGCCCGACCGACAGGGGCTTGAACACTGAAGCTTTCTTT. Amino acids: CASSPTDRGLNTEAFF.

The chain uses TRBV7-2 and TRBJ2-6; 12 bases line up with TRBD2. Per the germline V gene, CDR1 is SGHTA and CDR2 is FQGNSA. The CDR3 length is 19 residues. V trimming: 5 bases; J trimming: 0 bases; junction bases outside the gene matches: 8. The CDR3 region is CASSPKGLAGSSGANVLTF. In nucleotides, the CDR3 is TGTGCCAGCAGCCCGAAGGGACTAGCGGGTTCCTCTGGGGCCAACGTCCTGACTTTC.

The rearrangement uses TRBV29-1 and TRBJ2-2, with TRBD1 matching 12 bases. CDR1 and CDR2 from the germline V gene are SQVTM and ANQGSEA. V gave up 8 bases and J gave up 7 bases; unmatched junction bases: 11. This CDR3 is 15 amino acids long. The CDR3 DNA follows: TGCAGCTCCGACGGGGGACAGGGGGCTATCGGGGAGCTGTTTTTT. Residues: CSSDGGQGAIGELFF.

The chain has TRBV7-9 and TRBJ1-5, with D unclear. The CDR3 sequence is 14 residues long. Trimming stripped 6 bases from V and 5 bases from J, with 14 bases between. Germline lookup yields CDR1 SEHNR and CDR2 FQNEAQ (reference sequence). CDR3 coding DNA: TGTGCCAGCAGTTCTAGCCCGGGAGATCAGCCCCAGCATTTT. Its translation: CASSSSPGDQPQHF.

This clone has just a few counts. This chain joins TRBV28 and TRBJ1-2; D may be TRBD1 (5 bases). V dropped 2 bases and J dropped 4 bases, with 8 bases sitting between them. CDR3 length equals 13 residues. From germline, CDR1 is MDHEN and CDR2 SYDVKM. The CDR3 loop is CASSLRGTYGYTF. As DNA, the CDR3 is TGTGCCAGCAGTTTAAGGGGAACCTATGGCTACACCTTC.

This chain uses TRBV4-2 with TRBJ1-2; D remains unclear. The CDR3 extends over 16 amino acids. Trimming took off 4 bases at V and 4 bases at J, with 19 bases between the two ends. In germline, CDR1 is LGHNA, CDR2 YNFKEQ. CDR3 sequence (DNA): TGTGCCAGCAGCCGACTACCCAAAGGAAAGACCTATGGCTACACCTTC. Protein: CASSRLPKGKTYGYTF.

The rearrangement joins TRBV19 to TRBJ2-7; D possibly corresponds to TRBD2 (6 bases). Looked up from germline, CDR1 is LNHDA and CDR2 is SQIVND (reference sequence). Trimming removed 5 bases from V and 5 bases from J, with 22 bases in between. The CDR3 has 16 amino acids. The CDR3 spells CASSRSGGVIGHEQYF. The DNA for the CDR3 is TGTGCCAGTAGTCGATCTGGCGGGGTAATTGGCCACGAGCAGTACTTC.

This clone was counted once. The rearrangement joins TRBV30 to TRBJ2-4, with D possibly TRBD1 on 6 matching bases. This CDR3 comprises 14 residues. Germline CDR1 GTSNPN, CDR2 SVGIG (reference sequence). Trimming removed 5 bases from V and 6 bases from J, with 17 bases in between. CDR3 residues: CAWGKGVATNIQYF. The CDR3 DNA reads TGTGCCTGGGGAAAGGGGGTCGCGACAAACATTCAGTACTTC.

The rearrangement uses TRBV28 and TRBJ1-5, with a tentative D call TRBD1 (5 bases). The CDR3 runs 14 residues. Trimming removed 5 bases at V and 1 base at J, with 9 bases between. Germline lookup yields CDR1 MDHEN and CDR2 SYDVKM. CDR3 sequence reads: CASSQGGSNQPQHF. As DNA, the CDR3 is TGTGCCAGCAGTCAGGGAGGGAGCAATCAGCCCCAGCATTTT.